These 21 T cell receptor beta chains originate from one sample sequenced in a study of T cells in narcolepsy. Sequenced by immunoSEQ multiplex PCR; TCRdb stores in-frame clones only, minus some. The top ten clones hold approximately 1.1% of a sample with about 35,000 clones, 75% to 90% of them seen once. Specimen: memory (CD45RA-) CD4+ T cells from blood. These receptors were taken from a human donor in good health.

The V call is TRBV5-1, the J call TRBJ2-7; 8 bases are a match to TRBD2. The J segment lost 2 bases and the V segment lost 0 bases, leaving 4 bases of the junction unmatched. From germline, CDR1 is SGHRS and CDR2 YFSETQ. The CDR3 sequence is 15 residues long. The CDR3 spells CASSLGVAGPYEQYF. CDR3 nucleotides: TGCGCCAGCAGCTTGGGAGTAGCGGGGCCCTACGAGCAGTACTTC.

This clone was picked up a small number of times. This chain joins TRBV4-3 and TRBJ2-1; 9 nucleotides match TRBD1. The CDR3 extends over 13 amino acids. The junction had 3 bases not matched to a gene; V was cut back by 2 bases and J by 10 bases. The germline CDR1 and CDR2 sequences are LGHNA and YSLEER. The CDR3 nucleotides are TGCGCCAGCAGCCAATCCACAGGGGGCGAGCAGTTCTTC. Amino acids: CASSQSTGGEQFF.

The CDR3 DNA is TGTGCCAGCAGCCTGGGGCCGTGGGTAGCGGGAGGGCCGGGGGAGACCCAGTACTTC. As protein: CASSLGPWVAGGPGETQYF. The rearrangement uses TRBV5-6 and TRBJ2-5; TRBD2 matches 11 bases. Per the germline V gene, CDR1 is SGHDT and CDR2 is YYEEEE. The CDR3 loop spans 19 amino acids. The trim removed 4 bases at V and 5 bases at J, leaving 19 bases unmatched.

The V gene is TRBV5-4, the J gene TRBJ1-6, with D perhaps matching TRBD1 (6 bases). CDR1 SGHNT and CDR2 YYREEE come from the germline V gene (reference sequence). The CDR3 covers 14 residues. Trimming removed 5 bases at V and 4 bases at J, with 10 bases between. In nucleotides, the CDR3 is TGTGCCAGCAGGCCGACAGGTTATAATTCACCCCTCCACTTT. Its translation: CASRPTGYNSPLHF. Full variable domain (rest looked up from reference TRBV5-4 and TRBJ1-6): ETGVTQSPTHLIKTRGQQVTLRCSSQSGHNTVSWYQQALGQGPQFIFQYYREEENGRGNFPPRFSGLQFPNYSSELNVNALELDDSALYLCASRPTGYNSPLHFGNGTRLTVT.

The chain links TRBV20-1 to TRBJ1-1; the D gene is possibly TRBD1 (6 bases). Trimming left V 7 bases short and J 7 bases short, with 13 bases between. The CDR3 spans 11 residues. Germline CDR1 is DFQATT and CDR2 is SNEGSKA (reference sequence). Here the CDR3 DNA reads TGCAGTGGTACACAGGGAAATGAAGCTTTCTTT. It specifies CSGTQGNEAFF.

The chain couples TRBV4-2 to TRBJ2-3, with D unresolved. The V gene lost 5 bases and the J gene lost 1 base, with 13 bases spanning the gap. This CDR3 is 15 amino acids long. Germline V gene lookup returns CDR1 LGHNA and CDR2 YNFKEQ. The CDR3 protein is CASSDSLGGTDTQYF. The CDR3 region has the DNA TGTGCCAGCAGCGACTCCCTCGGTGGCACAGATACGCAGTATTTT.

The V gene is TRBV6-5, the J gene TRBJ2-5; D not resolved. This CDR3 spans 11 amino acids. V was shortened by 2 bases and J by 9 bases, with 7 bases between the two germline ends. Looked up from germline, CDR1 is MNHEY and CDR2 is SVGAGI. The CDR3 coding sequence is TGTGCCAGCAGTTACGGGTCGGCCCAGTACTTC. Translated: CASSYGSAQYF.

This clone showed up just once. This chain connects TRBV9 to TRBJ2-5; 9 bases line up with TRBD2. CDR3 length: 17 amino acids. Trimming removed 0 bases from V and 2 bases from J; junction bases left unmatched: 8. The germline V gene has CDR1 SGDLS and CDR2 YYNGEE. CDR3 amino acids: CASSVGLSGGLQETQYF. CDR3 DNA sequence: TGTGCCAGCAGCGTAGGACTCAGCGGGGGGCTACAAGAGACCCAGTACTTC.

The chain uses TRBV27 and TRBJ2-5; TRBD1 aligns across 8 bases. V was pared by 3 bases and J by 6 bases, with 9 bases of the junction left unmatched. The CDR3 consists of 15 residues. Germline CDR1 is MNHEY and CDR2 is SMNVEV (reference sequence). CDR3 nucleotide sequence: TGTGCCAGCAGTTTGAAGTTCCAGGGGGCGAAGACCCAGTACTTC. It encodes CASSLKFQGAKTQYF.

V is TRBV9 and J is TRBJ1-4; D not resolved. V was cut by 0 bases and J by 7 bases, with 13 bases left in between. The CDR3 has 15 residues. The germline CDR1 and CDR2 sequences are SGDLS and YYNGEE. CDR3 nucleotides: TGTGCCAGCAGCGTAGGGAGTTCGGAAAGTGAAAAACTGTTTTTT. It is translated as CASSVGSSESEKLFF.

The chain recombines TRBV9 with TRBJ2-5; 10 nucleotides line up with TRBD2. The junction had 3 bases not matched to a gene; V was cut back by 2 bases and J by 5 bases. The CDR3 extends over 14 amino acids. CDR1 SGDLS and CDR2 YYNGEE come from the germline V gene. DNA of the CDR3: TGTGCCAGCAGCGTTAGCGGGGGGTGGGAGACCCAGTACTTC. Amino acids: CASSVSGGWETQYF.

The chain couples TRBV4-2 to TRBJ1-5; D gene unclear. Germline CDR1 reads LGHNA; CDR2 reads YNFKEQ. This CDR3 has 13 residues. The ends were cut back, 6 bases at V and 12 bases at J, with 18 bases in the middle. The CDR3: CASSQNLIGHQHF. The CDR3 DNA is TGTGCCAGCAGTCAAAACCTAATCGGGCACCAGCATTTT.

The sample holds a few counts of this clone. The chain recombines TRBV19 with TRBJ1-6; D not resolved. V lost 7 bases, J lost 8 bases, and 15 bases lay in between. CDR1 is LNHDA, CDR2 SQIVND, per germline (reference sequence). This CDR3 has 14 residues. The CDR3 here is CASKRRPWDSPLHF. The DNA of the CDR3 is TGTGCCAGTAAGCGGAGGCCATGGGATTCACCCCTCCACTTT.

V and J are TRBV5-6 and TRBJ2-2, with D possibly being TRBD1 (6 bases). The germline V gene encodes CDR1 SGHDT and CDR2 YYEEEE. V lost 4 bases and J lost 4, with 17 bases in between. The CDR3 sequence is 16 residues long. For the CDR3, the DNA is TGTGCCAGCAGCCAAGAACAGGGTTCGGGCACCGGGGAGCTGTTTTTT. It translates to CASSQEQGSGTGELFF.

The chain is built from TRBV19 and TRBJ1-3; no definite D call. CDR1 and CDR2 (germline): LNHDA, SQIVND (reference sequence). Trimming took off 6 bases at V and 3 bases at J, with 12 bases between the two ends. The CDR3 length is 14 residues. The CDR3 region is CASSAGTVGNTIYF. The CDR3, as DNA: TGTGCCAGTAGCGCCGGTACAGTTGGAAACACCATATATTTT.

This clone was counted between two and nine times. This chain connects TRBV5-1 to TRBJ2-1, with 10 bases that match TRBD2. Germline CDR1 is SGHRS and CDR2 is YFSETQ. This CDR3 has 15 amino acids. The V segment lost 4 bases and the J segment 9 bases; nucleotides outside the gene matches: 10. CDR3 DNA sequence: TGCGCCAGCAGCGGCCTAGCGGGGGAGGGAAGTGAGCAGTTCTTC. Translated: CASSGLAGEGSEQFF.

In its sample, this clone ranks as medium-sized. This chain uses TRBV5-1 with TRBJ2-7; D remains unclear. The CDR3 totals 14 residues. V lost 4 bases and J 0 bases, leaving 11 bases between the germline ends. Per the germline V gene, CDR1 is SGHRS and CDR2 is YFSETQ. The CDR3 DNA reads TGCGCCAGCAGCGACCACTTGATCTCCTACGAGCAGTACTTC. Its protein product is CASSDHLISYEQYF.

V gene TRBV2 combines with J gene TRBJ2-2; the D gene is possibly TRBD1 (6 bases). Trimming stripped 7 bases from V and 4 bases from J, with 13 bases between. Germline V gives CDR1 SNHLY, CDR2 FYNNEI. CDR3 length equals 14 residues. CDR3 residues: CASKTTGSTGELFF. The CDR3 DNA reads TGTGCCAGCAAAACTACAGGGTCCACCGGGGAGCTGTTTTTT.

V is TRBV11-2 and J is TRBJ2-7; TRBD1 agrees at 8 bases. The CDR3 length is 14 residues. J lost 7 bases, V lost 5 bases, and 10 bases had no gene match. The germline V gene has CDR1 SGHAT and CDR2 FQNNGV. The CDR3 coding sequence is TGTGCCAGCAGCGTCATGCAGGGGGCGCGGGAGCAGTACTTC. Its protein product is CASSVMQGAREQYF.

The genes are TRBV5-3 and TRBJ2-1; 8 positions match TRBD1. TRBV5-3 is an ORF for which the function is uncertain. This CDR3 is 15 amino acids long. V gave up 1 base and J gave up 7 bases; unmatched junction bases: 7. The CDR3 loop is CARSLPQGARNEQFF. Written as DNA, the CDR3 is TGTGCCAGAAGCTTGCCGCAGGGGGCGAGGAATGAGCAGTTCTTC.

The chain has TRBV5-1 and TRBJ1-5; TRBD1 aligns across 9 bases. The V gene end was trimmed by 8 bases and the J gene end by 1 base; junction bases not matched to a gene: 7. Germline lookup yields CDR1 SGHRS and CDR2 YFSETQ. The CDR3 loop spans 15 amino acids. The CDR3 DNA reads as TGCGCCAGATCGGGACAGGGAAGGAGCAATCAGCCCCAGCATTTT. Translated: CARSGQGRSNQPQHF.